This TCR beta chain comes out of a study of cytomegalovirus exposure and HLA in healthy donors. This CDR3 is 15 amino acids long. Germline assignment: CDR1 SSHAT and CDR2 FNYEAQ (reference sequence). V was cut by 5 bases and J by 10 bases, with 23 bases left in between. Whole-study findings and limits: Among TCR beta chains, those listed as cytomegalovirus-associated numbered under 200.

This clone was counted between two and nine times. Its antigen is unknown. This PCR relied on a set of 60 Vbeta primers and 13 Jbeta primers. The table came from immunoSEQ multiplex PCR; TCRdb's copy has only in-frame clones and leaves some out. The sample has some 160,000 clones, 75% to 90% seen once. The receptor's source is a woman aged 18 to 35 in good health and CMV-seronegative. The V call is TRBV7-7, the J call TRBJ1-1, with D perhaps matching TRBD1 (6 bases). Sequencing was performed on PBMCs. The CDR3 region is CASSVVDRKGDGAFF. CDR3 in DNA: TGTGCCAGCAGCGTCGTAGACAGGAAAGGAGACGGAGCTTTCTTT.